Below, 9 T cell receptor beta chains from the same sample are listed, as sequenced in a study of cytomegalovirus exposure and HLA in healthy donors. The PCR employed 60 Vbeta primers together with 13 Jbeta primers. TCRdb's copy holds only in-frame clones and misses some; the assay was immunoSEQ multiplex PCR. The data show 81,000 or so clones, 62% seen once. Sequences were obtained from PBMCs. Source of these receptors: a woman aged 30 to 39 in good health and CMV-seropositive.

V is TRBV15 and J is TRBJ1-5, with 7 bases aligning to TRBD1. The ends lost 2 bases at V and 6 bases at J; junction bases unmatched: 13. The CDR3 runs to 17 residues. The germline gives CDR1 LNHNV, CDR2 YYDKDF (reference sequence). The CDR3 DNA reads TGTGCCACCAGCAGATTCGGCGGGCAGGGGGATCGTCAGCCCCAGCATTTT. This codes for CATSRFGGQGDRQPQHF.

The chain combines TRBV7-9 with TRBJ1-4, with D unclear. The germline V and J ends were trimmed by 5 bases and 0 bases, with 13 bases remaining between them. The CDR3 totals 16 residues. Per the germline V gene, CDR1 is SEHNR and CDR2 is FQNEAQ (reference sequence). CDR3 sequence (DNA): TGTGCCAGCAGCGTCTTTCAAACTGCAACTAATGAAAAACTGTTTTTT. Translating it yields CASSVFQTATNEKLFF.

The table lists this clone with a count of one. Here the CDR3 reads CASSTSGGALDEQFF. CDR3 coding DNA: TGTGCCAGCAGCACTAGCGGGGGGGCCTTAGATGAGCAGTTCTTC. The rearrangement links TRBV9 to TRBJ2-1, with 13 bases aligning to TRBD2. Germline V CDR1 and CDR2: SGDLS, YYNGEE. J was trimmed by 8 bases and V by 4 bases; bases with no gene match: 6. The CDR3 consists of 15 residues.

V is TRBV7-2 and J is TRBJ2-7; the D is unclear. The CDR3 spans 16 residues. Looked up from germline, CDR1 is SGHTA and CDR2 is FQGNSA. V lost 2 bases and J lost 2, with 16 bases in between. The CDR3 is CASSLTLVQLTYEQYF. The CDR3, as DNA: TGTGCCAGCAGCTTAACGTTGGTCCAACTAACCTACGAGCAGTACTTC.

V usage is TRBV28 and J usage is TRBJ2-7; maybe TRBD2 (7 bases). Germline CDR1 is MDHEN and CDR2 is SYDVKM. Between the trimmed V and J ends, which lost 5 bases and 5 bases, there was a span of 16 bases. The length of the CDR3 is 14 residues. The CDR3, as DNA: TGTGCCAGCAGTGGGGGGGCTGATTTGAACGAGCAGTACTTC. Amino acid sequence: CASSGGADLNEQYF.

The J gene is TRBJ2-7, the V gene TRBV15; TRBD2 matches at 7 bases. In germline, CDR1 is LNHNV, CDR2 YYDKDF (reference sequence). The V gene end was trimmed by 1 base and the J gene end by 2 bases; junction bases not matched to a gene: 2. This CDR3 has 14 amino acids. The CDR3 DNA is TGTGCCACCAGCAGAGGGGGAGGGACCTACGAGCAGTACTTC. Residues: CATSRGGGTYEQYF.

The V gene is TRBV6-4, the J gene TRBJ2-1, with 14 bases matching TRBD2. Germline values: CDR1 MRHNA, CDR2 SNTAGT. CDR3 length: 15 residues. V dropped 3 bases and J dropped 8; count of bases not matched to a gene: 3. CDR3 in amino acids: CASSERLAGGDEQFF. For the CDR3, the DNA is TGTGCCAGCAGTGAACGACTAGCGGGGGGGGATGAGCAGTTCTTC.

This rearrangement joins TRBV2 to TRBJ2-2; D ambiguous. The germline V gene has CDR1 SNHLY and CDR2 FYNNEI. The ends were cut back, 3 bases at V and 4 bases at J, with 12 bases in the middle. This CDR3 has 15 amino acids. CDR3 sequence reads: CASSEPGLRTGELFF. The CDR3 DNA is TGTGCCAGCAGTGAGCCGGGTTTGCGCACCGGGGAGCTGTTTTTT.

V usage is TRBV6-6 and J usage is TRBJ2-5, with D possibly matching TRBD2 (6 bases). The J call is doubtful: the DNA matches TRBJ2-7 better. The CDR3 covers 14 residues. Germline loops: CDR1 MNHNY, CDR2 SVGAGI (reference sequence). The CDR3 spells CASSYLGLSYEQYF. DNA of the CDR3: TGTGCCAGCAGTTATTTGGGACTGTCCTACGAGCAGTACTTC.